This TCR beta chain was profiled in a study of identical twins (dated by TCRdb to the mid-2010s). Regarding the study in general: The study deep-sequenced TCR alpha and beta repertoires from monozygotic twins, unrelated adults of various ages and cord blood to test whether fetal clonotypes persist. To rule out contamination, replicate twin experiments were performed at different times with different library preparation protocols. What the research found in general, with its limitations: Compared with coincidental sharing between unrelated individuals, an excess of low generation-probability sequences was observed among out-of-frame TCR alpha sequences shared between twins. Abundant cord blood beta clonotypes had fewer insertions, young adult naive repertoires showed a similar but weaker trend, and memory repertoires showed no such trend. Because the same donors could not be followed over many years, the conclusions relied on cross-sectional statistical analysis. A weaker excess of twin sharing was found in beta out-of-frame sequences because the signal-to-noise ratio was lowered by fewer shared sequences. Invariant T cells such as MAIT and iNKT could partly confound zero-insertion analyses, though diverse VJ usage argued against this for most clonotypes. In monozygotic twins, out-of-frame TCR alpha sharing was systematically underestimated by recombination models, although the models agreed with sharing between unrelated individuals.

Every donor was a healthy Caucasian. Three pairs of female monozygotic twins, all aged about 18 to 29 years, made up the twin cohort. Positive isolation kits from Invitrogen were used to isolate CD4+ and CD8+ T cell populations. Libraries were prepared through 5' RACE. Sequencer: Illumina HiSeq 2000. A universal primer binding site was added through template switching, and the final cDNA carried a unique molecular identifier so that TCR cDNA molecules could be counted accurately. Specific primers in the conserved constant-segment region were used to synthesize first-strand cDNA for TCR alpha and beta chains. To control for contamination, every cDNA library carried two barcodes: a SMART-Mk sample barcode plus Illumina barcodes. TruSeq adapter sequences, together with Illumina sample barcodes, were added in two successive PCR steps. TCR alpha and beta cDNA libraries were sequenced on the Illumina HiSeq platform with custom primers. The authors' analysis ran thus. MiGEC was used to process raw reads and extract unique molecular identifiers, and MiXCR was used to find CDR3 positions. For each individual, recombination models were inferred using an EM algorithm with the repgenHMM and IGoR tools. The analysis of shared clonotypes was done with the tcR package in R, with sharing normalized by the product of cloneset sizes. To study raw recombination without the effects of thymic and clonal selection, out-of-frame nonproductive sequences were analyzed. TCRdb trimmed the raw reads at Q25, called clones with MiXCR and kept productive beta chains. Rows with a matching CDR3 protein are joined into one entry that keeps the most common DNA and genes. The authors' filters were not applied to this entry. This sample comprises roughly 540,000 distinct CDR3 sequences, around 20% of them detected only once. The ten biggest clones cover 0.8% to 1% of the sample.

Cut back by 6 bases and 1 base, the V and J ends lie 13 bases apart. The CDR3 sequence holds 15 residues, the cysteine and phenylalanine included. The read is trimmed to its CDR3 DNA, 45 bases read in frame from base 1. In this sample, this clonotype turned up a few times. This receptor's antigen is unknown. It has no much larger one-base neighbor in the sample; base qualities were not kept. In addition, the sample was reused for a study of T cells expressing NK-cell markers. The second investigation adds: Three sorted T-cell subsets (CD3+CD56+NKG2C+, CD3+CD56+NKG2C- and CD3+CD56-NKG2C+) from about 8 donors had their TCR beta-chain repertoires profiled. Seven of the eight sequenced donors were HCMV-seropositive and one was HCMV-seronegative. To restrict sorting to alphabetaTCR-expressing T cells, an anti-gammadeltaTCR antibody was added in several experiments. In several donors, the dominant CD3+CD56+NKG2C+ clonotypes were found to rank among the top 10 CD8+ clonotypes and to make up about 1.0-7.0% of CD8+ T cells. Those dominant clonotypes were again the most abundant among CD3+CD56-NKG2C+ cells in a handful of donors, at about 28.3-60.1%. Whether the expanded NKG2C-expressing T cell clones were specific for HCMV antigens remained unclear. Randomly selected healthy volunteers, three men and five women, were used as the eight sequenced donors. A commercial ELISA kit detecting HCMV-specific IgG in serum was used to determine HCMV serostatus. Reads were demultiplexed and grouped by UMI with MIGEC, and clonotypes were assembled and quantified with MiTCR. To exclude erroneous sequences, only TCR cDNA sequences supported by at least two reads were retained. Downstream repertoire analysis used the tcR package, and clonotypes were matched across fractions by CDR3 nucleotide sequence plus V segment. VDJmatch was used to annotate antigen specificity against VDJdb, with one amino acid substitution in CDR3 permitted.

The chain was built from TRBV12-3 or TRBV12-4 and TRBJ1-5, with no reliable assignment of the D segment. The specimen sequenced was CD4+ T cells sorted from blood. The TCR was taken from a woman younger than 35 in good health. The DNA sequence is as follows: TGTGCCAGCAGGCCCAGGTTTATGAGCAATCAGCCCCAGCATTTT. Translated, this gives CASRPRFMSNQPQHF.